This is a list of T cell receptor beta chains from one sample in a study of T-cell memory formation after mild COVID-19. MiXCR, run by TCRdb on the 5' RACE reads, gives a single entry per CDR3 protein. The sample has about 82,000 distinct CDR3 sequences, around 13% seen once. Sequenced: PBMCs or a T cell subset sorted from them (not recorded which). The source is a young man who had mild COVID-19 (a few samples of this study predate the infection). Cell type and time point are not known. Both conserved end residues are part of each CDR3. Each record gives: V gene, clone size, D gene, J gene, CDR3 protein, CDR3 DNA. D genes are given only for firm matches. Clone size is given for some rows only: seen once, a few or many times, or a class if the clone is expanded.

V gene: TRBV5-6
clone size: few
D gene: .
J gene: TRBJ2-3
CDR3 protein: CASSLGPGTPRTDTQYF
CDR3 DNA: TGTGCCAGCAGCTTGGGCCCCGGGACACCGAGGACAGATACGCAGTATTTT

V gene: TRBV12-3/TRBV12-4
clone size: .
D gene: .
J gene: TRBJ2-2
CDR3 protein: CASSEVGGGPTGELFF
CDR3 DNA: TGTGCCAGCAGTGAGGTCGGGGGCGGACCCACCGGGGAGCTGTTTTTT

V gene: TRBV12-3/TRBV12-4
clone size: few
D gene: TRBD1
J gene: TRBJ2-3
CDR3 protein: CASSGRQGSTDTQYF
CDR3 DNA: TGTGCCAGCAGCGGACGACAGGGAAGCACAGATACGCAGTATTTT

V gene: TRBV4-1
clone size: .
D gene: .
J gene: TRBJ2-2
CDR3 protein: CASSQETGTGELFF
CDR3 DNA: TGCGCCAGCAGCCAGGAAACGGGCACCGGGGAGCTGTTTTTT

V gene: TRBV7-6
clone size: .
D gene: .
J gene: TRBJ2-1
CDR3 protein: CASSLAADEQFF
CDR3 DNA: TGTGCCAGCAGCTTAGCCGCCGATGAGCAGTTCTTC

V gene: TRBV2
clone size: .
D gene: .
J gene: TRBJ1-2
CDR3 protein: CASISRGNYGYTF
CDR3 DNA: TGTGCCAGCATTTCAAGAGGGAACTATGGCTACACCTTC

V gene: TRBV7-6
clone size: .
D gene: .
J gene: TRBJ2-7
CDR3 protein: CASSALGESPVAYEQYF
CDR3 DNA: TGTGCCAGCAGCGCCCTCGGGGAGAGCCCGGTTGCCTACGAGCAGTACTTC

V gene: TRBV12-3/TRBV12-4
clone size: .
D gene: TRBD1
J gene: TRBJ2-2
CDR3 protein: CASSRQGVSGELFF
CDR3 DNA: TGTGCCAGCAGCCGACAGGGCGTCTCCGGGGAGCTGTTTTTT

V gene: TRBV6-5
clone size: few
D gene: TRBD2
J gene: TRBJ2-3
CDR3 protein: CASIPSGGASTQYF
CDR3 DNA: TGTGCCAGCATACCGAGCGGGGGGGCAAGTACGCAGTATTTT

V gene: TRBV2
clone size: once
D gene: .
J gene: TRBJ2-1
CDR3 protein: CASTRREQFF
CDR3 DNA: TGTGCCAGCACTAGGCGCGAGCAGTTCTTC

V gene: TRBV5-1
clone size: few
D gene: .
J gene: TRBJ1-1
CDR3 protein: CASSLLGLNTEAFF
CDR3 DNA: TGCGCCAGCAGCTTGTTGGGCCTGAACACTGAAGCTTTCTTT

V gene: TRBV6-2/TRBV6-3
clone size: .
D gene: .
J gene: TRBJ1-1
CDR3 protein: CASSYSGTSEAFF
CDR3 DNA: TGTGCCAGCAGTTACTCCGGGACGTCTGAAGCTTTCTTT

V gene: TRBV6-5
clone size: many
D gene: TRBD1
J gene: TRBJ1-2
CDR3 protein: CASSYGTAAGYTF
CDR3 DNA: TGTGCCAGCAGTTACGGGACAGCAGCCGGCTACACCTTC

V gene: TRBV6-2/TRBV6-3
clone size: few
D gene: .
J gene: TRBJ1-5
CDR3 protein: CASSYSVERAQPQHF
CDR3 DNA: TGTGCCAGCAGTTACTCGGTGGAGAGGGCTCAGCCCCAGCATTTT

V gene: TRBV12-3/TRBV12-4
clone size: few
D gene: .
J gene: TRBJ2-5
CDR3 protein: CASSASEAVETQYF
CDR3 DNA: TGTGCCAGCAGTGCATCCGAAGCCGTAGAGACCCAGTACTTC

V gene: TRBV4-1
clone size: few
D gene: TRBD2
J gene: TRBJ2-2
CDR3 protein: CASSELAGGATGELFF
CDR3 DNA: TGCGCCAGCAGCGAACTAGCGGGGGGAGCCACCGGGGAGCTGTTTTTT

V gene: TRBV7-2
clone size: .
D gene: .
J gene: TRBJ1-6
CDR3 protein: CASTTHPGAGSPLHF
CDR3 DNA: TGTGCCAGCACTACCCACCCAGGGGCGGGTTCACCCCTCCACTTT

V gene: TRBV5-5
clone size: .
D gene: TRBD2
J gene: TRBJ2-5
CDR3 protein: CASSKYERGGPETQYF
CDR3 DNA: TGTGCCAGCAGCAAATACGAGCGGGGGGGCCCAGAGACCCAGTACTTC

V gene: TRBV7-9
clone size: .
D gene: .
J gene: TRBJ1-3
CDR3 protein: CASSHRNSGNTIYF
CDR3 DNA: TGTGCCAGCAGCCATCGGAACTCTGGAAACACCATATATTTT

V gene: TRBV9
clone size: many
D gene: .
J gene: TRBJ2-1
CDR3 protein: CASSVAGWDNEQFF
CDR3 DNA: TGTGCCAGCAGCGTAGCTGGATGGGACAATGAGCAGTTCTTC

V gene: TRBV4-1
clone size: few
D gene: .
J gene: TRBJ2-7
CDR3 protein: CASSLGSRDQTYEQYF
CDR3 DNA: TGCGCCAGCAGCCTAGGATCCCGGGACCAAACCTACGAGCAGTACTTC

V gene: TRBV7-8
clone size: few
D gene: .
J gene: TRBJ2-7
CDR3 protein: CASSFLGRVGAGEQYF
CDR3 DNA: TGTGCCAGCAGCTTCCTAGGTCGGGTAGGGGCTGGCGAGCAGTACTTC

V gene: TRBV7-9
clone size: few
D gene: .
J gene: TRBJ1-1
CDR3 protein: CASSSAEEDTEAFF
CDR3 DNA: TGTGCCAGCAGCTCGGCCGAGGAGGACACTGAAGCTTTCTTT

V gene: TRBV29-1
clone size: few
D gene: TRBD2
J gene: TRBJ2-3
CDR3 protein: CSVVLAGGRDTQYF
CDR3 DNA: TGCAGCGTTGTTTTGGCGGGGGGGCGCGATACGCAGTATTTT

V gene: TRBV12-5
clone size: few
D gene: .
J gene: TRBJ2-1
CDR3 protein: CASGLVLREQFF
CDR3 DNA: TGTGCTAGTGGTTTGGTACTAAGGGAGCAGTTCTTC

V gene: TRBV6-6
clone size: few
D gene: .
J gene: TRBJ2-1
CDR3 protein: CASSYERGLSSYNEQFF
CDR3 DNA: TGTGCCAGCAGTTACGAACGGGGGCTAAGCTCCTACAATGAGCAGTTCTTC

V gene: TRBV6-6
clone size: .
D gene: TRBD1
J gene: TRBJ1-5
CDR3 protein: CASSPDRGTGNQPQHF
CDR3 DNA: TGTGCCAGCAGCCCGGACAGGGGGACTGGGAATCAGCCCCAGCATTTT

V gene: TRBV6-2/TRBV6-3
clone size: .
D gene: .
J gene: TRBJ1-1
CDR3 protein: CASTWGWVTEAFF
CDR3 DNA: TGTGCCAGCACCTGGGGCTGGGTCACTGAAGCTTTCTTT

V gene: TRBV15
clone size: few
D gene: .
J gene: TRBJ1-1
CDR3 protein: CATSSLGREAFF
CDR3 DNA: TGTGCCACCAGCAGTCTTGGCCGGGAAGCTTTCTTT

V gene: TRBV7-9
clone size: few
D gene: .
J gene: TRBJ2-6
CDR3 protein: CASSLALLGANVLTF
CDR3 DNA: TGTGCCAGCAGCTTAGCTCTTCTGGGGGCCAACGTCCTGACTTTC

V gene: TRBV5-1
clone size: few
D gene: TRBD1
J gene: TRBJ2-3
CDR3 protein: CASSWDRGRTIDSTDTQYF
CDR3 DNA: TGCGCCAGCAGCTGGGACAGGGGGCGCACGATAGATAGCACAGATACGCAGTATTTT

V gene: TRBV12-3/TRBV12-4
clone size: once
D gene: TRBD1
J gene: TRBJ2-1
CDR3 protein: CASSQGTDLKNNEQFF
CDR3 DNA: TGTGCCAGCAGTCAGGGGACAGACCTAAAAAACAATGAGCAGTTCTTC

V gene: TRBV7-8
clone size: few
D gene: .
J gene: TRBJ2-3
CDR3 protein: CASSWGGRAESTDTQYF
CDR3 DNA: TGTGCCAGCAGCTGGGGTGGCAGGGCGGAAAGCACAGATACGCAGTATTTT

V gene: TRBV6-2/TRBV6-3
clone size: many
D gene: .
J gene: TRBJ2-2
CDR3 protein: CASTQGTVGELFF
CDR3 DNA: TGTGCCAGCACCCAGGGGACGGTCGGGGAGCTGTTTTTT

V gene: TRBV20-1
clone size: few
D gene: TRBD2
J gene: TRBJ2-1
CDR3 protein: CSAGQTGTSGGLIPNEQFF
CDR3 DNA: TGCAGTGCTGGACAGACCGGGACTAGCGGGGGCCTAATCCCCAATGAGCAGTTCTTC

V gene: TRBV29-1
clone size: many
D gene: .
J gene: TRBJ2-7
CDR3 protein: CSVSRQGGHEQYF
CDR3 DNA: TGCAGCGTCTCTCGACAGGGAGGGCACGAGCAGTACTTC

V gene: TRBV11-2
clone size: .
D gene: TRBD1
J gene: TRBJ2-3
CDR3 protein: CASSPRTGAGTDTQYF
CDR3 DNA: TGTGCCAGCAGCCCGAGGACAGGGGCCGGCACAGATACGCAGTATTTT

V gene: TRBV29-1
clone size: .
D gene: TRBD1
J gene: TRBJ2-5
CDR3 protein: CSARGRETQYF
CDR3 DNA: TGCAGCGCCAGGGGGCGAGAGACCCAGTACTTC

V gene: TRBV5-1
clone size: .
D gene: TRBD1
J gene: TRBJ2-3
CDR3 protein: CASSQTGWTDTQYF
CDR3 DNA: TGCGCCAGCAGCCAGACAGGGTGGACAGATACGCAGTATTTT

V gene: TRBV11-1
clone size: .
D gene: .
J gene: TRBJ2-1
CDR3 protein: CASSSRNEQFF
CDR3 DNA: TGTGCCAGCAGCTCCCGCAATGAGCAGTTCTTC

V gene: TRBV19
clone size: .
D gene: TRBD2
J gene: TRBJ2-3
CDR3 protein: CASSPGLAGPRDTQYF
CDR3 DNA: TGTGCCAGTAGTCCTGGACTAGCGGGCCCCCGGGATACGCAGTATTTT

V gene: TRBV7-9
clone size: .
D gene: .
J gene: TRBJ2-2
CDR3 protein: CASSPRRWFDFSGELFF
CDR3 DNA: TGTGCCAGCAGCCCTCGACGATGGTTCGATTTTTCCGGGGAGCTGTTTTTT

V gene: TRBV7-6
clone size: few
D gene: .
J gene: TRBJ2-5
CDR3 protein: CASSSTGVETQYF
CDR3 DNA: TGTGCCAGCAGCTCGACCGGAGTGGAGACCCAGTACTTC

V gene: TRBV3-1
clone size: .
D gene: TRBD2
J gene: TRBJ2-5
CDR3 protein: CASSQVTSGTFAQYF
CDR3 DNA: TGTGCCAGCAGCCAAGTGACTAGCGGGACCTTCGCCCAGTACTTC

V gene: TRBV6-5
clone size: .
D gene: TRBD2
J gene: TRBJ2-2
CDR3 protein: CASSASGGDNTGELFF
CDR3 DNA: TGTGCCAGCAGTGCGAGCGGGGGGGACAACACCGGGGAGCTGTTTTTT

V gene: TRBV10-3
clone size: few
D gene: .
J gene: TRBJ2-5
CDR3 protein: CAISPIRGGLKETQYF
CDR3 DNA: TGTGCCATCAGTCCTATCCGGGGCGGCCTCAAAGAGACCCAGTACTTC

V gene: TRBV6-5
clone size: .
D gene: .
J gene: TRBJ1-5
CDR3 protein: CASSYLGQPQHF
CDR3 DNA: TGTGCCAGCAGTTACTTAGGTCAGCCCCAGCATTTT

V gene: TRBV6-2/TRBV6-3
clone size: .
D gene: TRBD1
J gene: TRBJ2-5
CDR3 protein: CASSYRVGQMGETQYF
CDR3 DNA: TGTGCCAGCAGTTACCGGGTGGGACAGATGGGAGAGACCCAGTACTTC

V gene: TRBV12-3/TRBV12-4
clone size: few
D gene: .
J gene: TRBJ1-1
CDR3 protein: CASSTGTEAFF
CDR3 DNA: TGTGCCAGCAGTACCGGGACAGAAGCTTTCTTT

V gene: TRBV11-2
clone size: .
D gene: .
J gene: TRBJ2-5
CDR3 protein: CASSLDFWTAGAWGETQYF
CDR3 DNA: TGTGCCAGCAGCTTAGACTTCTGGACCGCCGGAGCGTGGGGGGAGACCCAGTACTTC

V gene: TRBV11-3
clone size: few
D gene: TRBD1
J gene: TRBJ1-1
CDR3 protein: CASSPSGGSEAFF
CDR3 DNA: TGTGCCAGCAGCCCGTCAGGGGGGAGTGAAGCTTTCTTT

V gene: TRBV29-1
clone size: few
D gene: .
J gene: TRBJ1-1
CDR3 protein: CSVARRDTGYEAFF
CDR3 DNA: TGTAGCGTCGCCCGCCGGGACACGGGATATGAAGCTTTCTTT

V gene: TRBV19
clone size: .
D gene: .
J gene: TRBJ1-5
CDR3 protein: CASSRTVYSNQPQHF
CDR3 DNA: TGTGCCAGTAGCCGGACAGTATATAGCAATCAGCCCCAGCATTTT

V gene: TRBV7-3
clone size: few
D gene: .
J gene: TRBJ2-2
CDR3 protein: CASTMTANTGELFF
CDR3 DNA: TGTGCCAGCACCATGACAGCAAACACCGGGGAGCTGTTTTTT

V gene: TRBV6-2/TRBV6-3
clone size: .
D gene: .
J gene: TRBJ2-3
CDR3 protein: CASTRPGVWDTQYF
CDR3 DNA: TGTGCCAGCACTAGACCCGGAGTTTGGGATACGCAGTATTTT

V gene: TRBV20-1
clone size: few
D gene: TRBD2
J gene: TRBJ2-1
CDR3 protein: CSARDTGGAVDEQFF
CDR3 DNA: TGCAGTGCTAGAGATACCGGGGGGGCCGTCGATGAGCAGTTCTTC